This T cell receptor beta chain was observed in a study of naive and memory T cell subsets. Study-level points and caveats: In naive cells, over 85% of TCR sequences were seen only once. A clonotype means one alpha or beta sequence, not an alpha/beta pair.

Only a few counts were recorded for this clonotype. What it recognizes is unknown. The beta constant-region primer was an equimolar mix of two oligonucleotides covering TRBC1 and TRBC2. Ligated cDNA was amplified by four rounds of PCR with nested alpha and beta constant-region primers and SP2. TCRdb re-called the UMI-ligation and nested PCR reads with MiXCR, one entry per CDR3 protein. Here the sample spans 120,000 or so distinct CDR3 sequences, 36% being singletons. The sample consisted of central memory CD4+ T cells from blood. This TCR derives from a human donor in good health.

The CDR3 is CSASQARGAKNIQYF. The CDR3 DNA follows: TGCAGTGCTAGTCAGGCGAGGGGTGCCAAAAACATTCAGTACTTC. This chain connects TRBV20-1 to TRBJ2-4; D is possibly TRBD1 or TRBD2 (5 bases each). CDR3 length: 15 residues. The V gene lost 3 bases and the J gene lost 1 base, with 13 bases spanning the gap. CDR1 and CDR2 from the germline V gene are DFQATT and SNEGSKA (reference sequence).